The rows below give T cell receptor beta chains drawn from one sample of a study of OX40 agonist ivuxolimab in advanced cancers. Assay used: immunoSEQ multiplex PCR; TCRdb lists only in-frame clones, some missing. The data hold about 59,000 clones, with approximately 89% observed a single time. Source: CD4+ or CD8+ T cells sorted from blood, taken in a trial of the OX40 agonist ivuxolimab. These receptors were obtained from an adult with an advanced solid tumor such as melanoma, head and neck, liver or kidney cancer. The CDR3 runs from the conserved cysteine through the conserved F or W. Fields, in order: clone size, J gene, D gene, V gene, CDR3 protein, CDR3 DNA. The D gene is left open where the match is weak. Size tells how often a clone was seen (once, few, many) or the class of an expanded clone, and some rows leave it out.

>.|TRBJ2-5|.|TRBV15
CATSSGREETQYF
TGTGCCACCAGCAGCGGACGGGAAGAGACCCAGTACTTC
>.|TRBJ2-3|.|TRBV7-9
CASSLIADTQYF
TGTGCCAGCAGCTTGATCGCAGATACGCAGTATTTT
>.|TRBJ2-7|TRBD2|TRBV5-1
CASSFSGRGGIYEQYF
TGCGCCAGCAGCTTTTCTGGGCGGGGGGGGATCTACGAGCAGTACTTC
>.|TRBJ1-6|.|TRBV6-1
CASSVNRRNSPLHF
TGTGCCAGCAGTGTGAACAGGAGGAACTCACCCCTCCACTTT
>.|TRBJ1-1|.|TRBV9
CASSVVVQNTEAFF
TGTGCCAGCAGCGTAGTAGTGCAGAACACTGAAGCTTTCTTT
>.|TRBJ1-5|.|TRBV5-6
CASSFRSNQPQHF
TGTGCCAGCAGCTTTCGGAGCAATCAGCCCCAGCATTTT
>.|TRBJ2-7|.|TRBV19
CASSNRYYEQYF
TGTGCCAGTAGTAACAGATACTACGAGCAGTACTTC
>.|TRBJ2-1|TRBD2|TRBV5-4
CASSLSGRAYNEQFF
TGTGCCAGCAGCTTGAGCGGGAGGGCCTACAATGAGCAGTTCTTC
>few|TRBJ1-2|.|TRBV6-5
CASSYDLNYGYTF
TGTGCCAGCAGTTACGATCTTAACTATGGCTACACCTTC
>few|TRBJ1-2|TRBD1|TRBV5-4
CASSSGQGRDYGYTF
TGTGCCAGCAGCTCGGGACAGGGTCGGGACTATGGCTACACCTTC
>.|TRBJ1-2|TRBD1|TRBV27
CASSSGTGGVGYGYTF
TGTGCCAGCAGCTCCGGGACAGGGGGAGTCGGCTATGGCTACACCTTC
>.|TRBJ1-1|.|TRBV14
CASSLGDRSNTEAFF
TGTGCCAGCAGCCTAGGGGACCGGAGTAACACTGAAGCTTTCTTT
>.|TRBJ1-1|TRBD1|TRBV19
CASTRGPDPLAEAFF
TGTGCCAGTACCAGGGGGCCCGACCCTTTGGCTGAAGCTTTCTTT
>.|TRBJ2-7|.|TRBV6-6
CASRAGASYEQYF
TGTGCCAGCAGGGCAGGGGCTTCCTACGAGCAGTACTTC
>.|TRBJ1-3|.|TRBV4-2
CASSQVPSSSGNTIYF
TGTGCCAGCAGCCAAGTTCCAAGTTCCTCTGGAAACACCATATATTTT
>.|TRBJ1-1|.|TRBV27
CASSPSLSPTRGTEAFF
TGTGCCAGCAGTCCGTCCTTGTCTCCAACGAGGGGCACTGAAGCTTTCTTT
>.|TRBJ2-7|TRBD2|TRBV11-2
CASSLDRTSEDF
TGTGCCAGCAGCTTAGATAGGACTAGCGAGGACTTC
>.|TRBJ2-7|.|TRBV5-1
CASSLRSRGLSYEQYF
TGCGCCAGCAGCTTGAGGAGTCGGGGGCTCTCCTACGAGCAGTACTTC
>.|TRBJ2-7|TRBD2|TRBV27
CASSPRLAGGYEQYF
TGTGCCAGCAGTCCAAGACTAGCGGGAGGGTACGAGCAGTACTTC
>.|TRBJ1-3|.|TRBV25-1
CASSDSWLQGSGNTIYF
TGTGCCAGCAGTGATTCTTGGCTACAGGGTTCTGGAAACACCATATATTTT
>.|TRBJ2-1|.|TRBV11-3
CASSLEGIGQFF
TGTGCCAGCAGCTTAGAAGGGATTGGGCAGTTCTTC
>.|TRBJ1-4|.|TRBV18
CASSPADYNEKLFF
TGTGCCAGCTCACCGGCAGACTATAATGAAAAACTGTTTTTT
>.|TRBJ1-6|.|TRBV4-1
CASSHGRGNSPLHF
TGCGCCAGCAGCCATGGTAGGGGAAATTCACCCCTCCACTTT